This TCR beta chain stems from a study of T cell repertoires in cytomegalovirus infection. As for the study in general: Indications came from public TCR beta signatures; they pointed to CMV infection and to a matching HLA type.

The CDR3 is 14 amino acids. V lost 6 bases and J lost 0, with 11 bases in between. Germline CDR1 is LGHNT and CDR2 is FRNRAP. TCRdb independently ran MiXCR on the reads; one entry per CDR3 protein. The table lists around 800,000 distinct CDR3 sequences, less than 35% of them singletons, with around 12% in the top ten. With respect to this clonotype: The antigen is unknown.

The V call is TRBV12-5, the J call TRBJ2-5; unclear D gene. Material: cultured CD8+ T cells from PBMCs, obtained from culture after CMV antigen stimulation. The TCR comes from a human donor in good health (CMV status not recorded). Some clones in this sample may be carry-over from other donors' samples. The CDR3 loop is CASGPRTDQETQYF. CDR3 DNA sequence: TGTGCTAGTGGCCCGCGGACGGACCAAGAGACCCAGTACTTC.